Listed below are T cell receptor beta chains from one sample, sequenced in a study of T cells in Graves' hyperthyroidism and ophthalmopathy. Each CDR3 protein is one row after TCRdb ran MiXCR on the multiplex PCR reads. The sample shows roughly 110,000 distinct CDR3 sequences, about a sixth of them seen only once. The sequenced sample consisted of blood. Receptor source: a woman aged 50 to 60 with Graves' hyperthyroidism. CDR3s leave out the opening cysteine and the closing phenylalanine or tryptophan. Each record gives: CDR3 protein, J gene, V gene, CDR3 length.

CDR3 protein: ASSQRGGTQY; J gene: TRBJ2-3; V gene: TRBV7-2; CDR3 length: 10
CDR3 protein: SARDVQDSYEQY; J gene: TRBJ2-7; V gene: TRBV20-1; CDR3 length: 12
CDR3 protein: SAMDREITGELF; J gene: TRBJ2-2; V gene: TRBV20-1; CDR3 length: 12
CDR3 protein: ASSGIGPGELF; J gene: TRBJ2-2; V gene: TRBV2; CDR3 length: 11
CDR3 protein: SVLGTIYEQY; J gene: TRBJ2-7; V gene: TRBV29-1; CDR3 length: 10
CDR3 protein: ASSPRTELDTQY; J gene: TRBJ2-3; V gene: TRBV18; CDR3 length: 12
CDR3 protein: ASSWSSFAYGYT; J gene: TRBJ1-2; V gene: TRBV28; CDR3 length: 12
CDR3 protein: SAQTTRGTDTQY; J gene: TRBJ2-3; V gene: TRBV20-1; CDR3 length: 12
CDR3 protein: ASSLESGVGTEAF; J gene: TRBJ1-1; V gene: TRBV5-1; CDR3 length: 13
CDR3 protein: SARVIPTLNIQY; J gene: TRBJ2-4; V gene: TRBV20-1; CDR3 length: 12
CDR3 protein: SAITGKYTEAF; J gene: TRBJ1-1; V gene: TRBV20-1; CDR3 length: 11
CDR3 protein: ASSAPGQKKELF; J gene: TRBJ2-2; V gene: TRBV28; CDR3 length: 12
CDR3 protein: ASSMRAPLEQY; J gene: TRBJ2-7; V gene: TRBV28; CDR3 length: 11